Listed below are T cell receptor beta chains from one sample, sequenced in a study of blood T cell repertoires in COVID-19. The data were produced by immunoSEQ multiplex PCR, yet TCRdb's version contains in-frame clones alone and is incomplete. Seen here are more than 150,000 clones, roughly 80% observed once, and the top ten hold about 0.58%. The sample consisted of peripheral blood. These receptors were obtained from a man between 60 and 75 years old with acute or convalescent COVID-19. Both conserved end residues are part of each CDR3. Each record gives: D gene, clone size, V gene, J gene, CDR3 DNA, CDR3 protein. D genes are given only for firm matches. Clone size is given for some rows only: seen once, a few or many times, or a class if the clone is expanded.

d_gene: NA
abundance: NA
v_gene: TRBV7-9
j_gene: TRBJ2-3
CDR3nt: TGTGCCAGCAGCCCCTATCCCAGGGGCACAGATACGCAGTATTTT
CDR3aa: CASSPYPRGTDTQYF

d_gene: NA
abundance: NA
v_gene: TRBV9
j_gene: TRBJ1-4
CDR3nt: TGTGCCAGCAGCGTAGCAGGTCGGGGAGTCCGGGAAAAACTGTTTTTT
CDR3aa: CASSVAGRGVREKLFF

d_gene: NA
abundance: few
v_gene: TRBV19
j_gene: TRBJ1-2
CDR3nt: TGTGCCAGTAGTATAGAAAGGACAGCCAACTATGGCTACACCTTC
CDR3aa: CASSIERTANYGYTF

d_gene: NA
abundance: NA
v_gene: TRBV6-5
j_gene: TRBJ1-1
CDR3nt: TGTGCCAGCAGTCGACCGGACAGCGAAGCTTTCTTT
CDR3aa: CASSRPDSEAFF

d_gene: NA
abundance: NA
v_gene: TRBV6-5
j_gene: TRBJ1-3
CDR3nt: TGTGCCAGCAGACCAGGGAACGCTGGAAACACCATATATTTT
CDR3aa: CASRPGNAGNTIYF

d_gene: NA
abundance: NA
v_gene: TRBV7-2
j_gene: TRBJ2-7
CDR3nt: TGTGCCAGCAGCTTACGGTTAGGGGGTAACGACGAGCAGTACTTC
CDR3aa: CASSLRLGGNDEQYF

d_gene: NA
abundance: NA
v_gene: TRBV7-2
j_gene: TRBJ2-3
CDR3nt: TGTGCCTGCCAACCCGGACACTACACAGATACGCAGTATTTT
CDR3aa: CACQPGHYTDTQYF

d_gene: TRBD2
abundance: NA
v_gene: TRBV9
j_gene: TRBJ2-3
CDR3nt: TGTGCCAGCAGCTTAAAAAGCGGGAGTAGTACAGATACGCAGTATTTT
CDR3aa: CASSLKSGSSTDTQYF

d_gene: NA
abundance: NA
v_gene: TRBV18
j_gene: TRBJ1-1
CDR3nt: TGTGCCAGCTCACCAAGTACGGACACTGAAGCTTTCTTT
CDR3aa: CASSPSTDTEAFF

d_gene: TRBD2
abundance: NA
v_gene: TRBV6-6
j_gene: TRBJ2-3
CDR3nt: TGTGCCAGCAGGCGGAGCGGGGGGGCAGCAGATACGCAGTATTTT
CDR3aa: CASRRSGGAADTQYF

d_gene: TRBD1
abundance: NA
v_gene: TRBV19
j_gene: TRBJ1-5
CDR3nt: TGTGCCAGTAGTTGGGACAGGGCGAGCAATCAGCCCCAGCATTTT
CDR3aa: CASSWDRASNQPQHF

d_gene: NA
abundance: NA
v_gene: TRBV19
j_gene: TRBJ2-7
CDR3nt: TGTGCCAGTAGTATAGAATTAGGGGCCACCTACGAGCAGTACTTC
CDR3aa: CASSIELGATYEQYF

d_gene: TRBD2
abundance: once
v_gene: TRBV12-3/TRBV12-4
j_gene: TRBJ2-1
CDR3nt: TGTGCCAGCGGGCGGGGGGACAATGAGCAGTTCTTC
CDR3aa: CASGRGDNEQFF

d_gene: NA
abundance: NA
v_gene: TRBV9
j_gene: TRBJ1-4
CDR3nt: TGTGCCAGCAGCCCCTCAAGTACAGGGTCCCGTGAAAAACTGTTTTTT
CDR3aa: CASSPSSTGSREKLFF

d_gene: NA
abundance: once
v_gene: TRBV6-5
j_gene: TRBJ2-2
CDR3nt: TGTGCCAGCAGTTACTCTAGTCTGAACACCGGGGAGCTGTTTTTT
CDR3aa: CASSYSSLNTGELFF

d_gene: NA
abundance: once
v_gene: TRBV11-1
j_gene: TRBJ1-1
CDR3nt: TGTGCCAGCAGCTTAGGAGGGCAGGCTGAAGCTTTCTTT
CDR3aa: CASSLGGQAEAFF

d_gene: NA
abundance: NA
v_gene: TRBV4-3
j_gene: TRBJ2-1
CDR3nt: TGCGCCAGCAGCCAATATGCTGGGGCAAACAATGAGCAGTTCTTC
CDR3aa: CASSQYAGANNEQFF

d_gene: NA
abundance: few
v_gene: TRBV27
j_gene: TRBJ1-6
CDR3nt: TGTGCCAGCAGTTTGTACAATACTAATTCACCCCTCCACTTT
CDR3aa: CASSLYNTNSPLHF

d_gene: NA
abundance: few
v_gene: TRBV27
j_gene: TRBJ1-5
CDR3nt: TGTGCCAGCAGTCTAGACGGATTCCAGCCCCAGCATTTT
CDR3aa: CASSLDGFQPQHF

d_gene: NA
abundance: once
v_gene: TRBV9
j_gene: TRBJ1-1
CDR3nt: TGTGCCAGCAGCGTAGCGGCAGACTTGAACACTGAAGCTTTCTTT
CDR3aa: CASSVAADLNTEAFF

d_gene: TRBD2
abundance: NA
v_gene: TRBV2
j_gene: TRBJ2-5
CDR3nt: TGTGCCAGCAAGGGGCTAGCGGGGAAGGGAGAGACCCAGTACTTC
CDR3aa: CASKGLAGKGETQYF

d_gene: NA
abundance: many
v_gene: TRBV19
j_gene: TRBJ2-2
CDR3nt: TGTGCCAGTCTAGCGAGTATCACCGGGGAGCTGTTTTTT
CDR3aa: CASLASITGELFF

d_gene: NA
abundance: NA
v_gene: TRBV18
j_gene: TRBJ1-4
CDR3nt: TGTGCCAGCTCGTCGGGACATAATGAAAAACTGTTTTTT
CDR3aa: CASSSGHNEKLFF

d_gene: TRBD1
abundance: NA
v_gene: TRBV7-9
j_gene: TRBJ2-7
CDR3nt: TGTGCCAGCAGCTTCCGAAAGCAGGGGGCGCGGGACGAGCAGTACTTC
CDR3aa: CASSFRKQGARDEQYF

d_gene: TRBD1
abundance: NA
v_gene: TRBV29-1
j_gene: TRBJ2-2
CDR3nt: TGCAGCGTTGAGTCGCAGGGGGCGGGCGGGGAGCTGTTTTTT
CDR3aa: CSVESQGAGGELFF

d_gene: NA
abundance: NA
v_gene: TRBV12-5
j_gene: TRBJ1-2
CDR3nt: TGTGCTAGTGGTTCCCCCCCAAGGGAGTATGGCTACACCTTC
CDR3aa: CASGSPPREYGYTF

d_gene: TRBD2
abundance: NA
v_gene: TRBV5-8
j_gene: TRBJ2-7
CDR3nt: TGTGCCAGCAGCTTGAAGGCTAGCGGATACGAGCAGTACTTC
CDR3aa: CASSLKASGYEQYF

d_gene: NA
abundance: NA
v_gene: TRBV7-3
j_gene: TRBJ2-5
CDR3nt: TGTGCCAGCAGCTTAGATGCGCTAGAGACCCAGTACTTC
CDR3aa: CASSLDALETQYF

d_gene: NA
abundance: NA
v_gene: TRBV3-1/TRBV3-2
j_gene: TRBJ1-5
CDR3nt: TGTGCCAGCAGCCAACGGGGGGGTAAGCAGCCCCAGCATTTT
CDR3aa: CASSQRGGKQPQHF

d_gene: NA
abundance: NA
v_gene: TRBV7-9
j_gene: TRBJ2-7
CDR3nt: TGTGCCAGCAGCTTCGGGAACCACTACGAGCAGTACTTC
CDR3aa: CASSFGNHYEQYF

d_gene: TRBD1
abundance: NA
v_gene: TRBV5-1
j_gene: TRBJ1-3
CDR3nt: TGCGCCAGCAGCTATGGACAGGGCTACGGAAACACCATATATTTT
CDR3aa: CASSYGQGYGNTIYF

d_gene: TRBD2
abundance: NA
v_gene: TRBV9
j_gene: TRBJ2-5
CDR3nt: TGTGCCAGCAGCGTAACTAGCGGGCGAGAGACCCAGTACTTC
CDR3aa: CASSVTSGRETQYF

d_gene: NA
abundance: NA
v_gene: TRBV15
j_gene: TRBJ2-2
CDR3nt: TGTGCCACCAGCGGTATACAGGGCGCCGGGGAGCTGTTTTTT
CDR3aa: CATSGIQGAGELFF

d_gene: TRBD2
abundance: NA
v_gene: TRBV4-3
j_gene: TRBJ2-1
CDR3nt: TGCGCCAGCAGCCAAGATTCGTCGGCGGCGGGAGGGAGCTCCTACAATGAGCAGTTCTTC
CDR3aa: CASSQDSSAAGGSSYNEQFF

d_gene: TRBD1
abundance: NA
v_gene: TRBV15
j_gene: TRBJ2-7
CDR3nt: TGTGCCACCAGCAGCAAAGGGACAGTCCCCTACGAGCAGTACTTC
CDR3aa: CATSSKGTVPYEQYF

d_gene: TRBD1
abundance: NA
v_gene: TRBV27
j_gene: TRBJ2-7
CDR3nt: TGTGCCAGCAGCCTGACAGGGCCCCACGAGCAGTACTTC
CDR3aa: CASSLTGPHEQYF

d_gene: TRBD1
abundance: NA
v_gene: TRBV7-9
j_gene: TRBJ1-1
CDR3nt: TGTGCCAGCAGCTACGGACAGGTTAACACTGAAGCTTTCTTT
CDR3aa: CASSYGQVNTEAFF

d_gene: TRBD1
abundance: NA
v_gene: TRBV5-4
j_gene: TRBJ2-2
CDR3nt: TGTGCCAGCAGCTTGGAACAGGGGGCAATCGGGGAGCTGTTTTTT
CDR3aa: CASSLEQGAIGELFF

d_gene: NA
abundance: NA
v_gene: TRBV6-5
j_gene: TRBJ1-5
CDR3nt: TGTGCCAGCCAGGCCAGGTCCTCACAGCCCCAGCATTTT
CDR3aa: CASQARSSQPQHF

d_gene: TRBD1
abundance: NA
v_gene: TRBV10-3
j_gene: TRBJ1-3
CDR3nt: TGTGCCGTCCAACAGGGGTCCGGAAACACCATATATTTT
CDR3aa: CAVQQGSGNTIYF

d_gene: TRBD2
abundance: NA
v_gene: TRBV6-2/TRBV6-3
j_gene: TRBJ2-5
CDR3nt: TGTGCCAGCAGTTACACCTATAGCGGGGGGTCGAAGACCCAGTACTTC
CDR3aa: CASSYTYSGGSKTQYF

d_gene: TRBD2
abundance: NA
v_gene: TRBV19
j_gene: TRBJ2-1
CDR3nt: TGTGCCAGTAGTACGGGGGGATCCTTCTACAATGAGCAGTTCTTC
CDR3aa: CASSTGGSFYNEQFF

d_gene: NA
abundance: NA
v_gene: TRBV29-1
j_gene: TRBJ2-2
CDR3nt: TGCAGCGTTGCGGGGGGCCAGGTCACCGGGGAGCTGTTTTTT
CDR3aa: CSVAGGQVTGELFF

d_gene: NA
abundance: NA
v_gene: TRBV12-5
j_gene: TRBJ2-2
CDR3nt: TGTGCTAGTGGTCTCCTGAACACCGGGGAGCTGTTTTTT
CDR3aa: CASGLLNTGELFF

d_gene: NA
abundance: once
v_gene: TRBV5-1
j_gene: TRBJ1-1
CDR3nt: TGCGCCAGCAGCTTGGTGGCAGGGAACACTGAAGCTTTCTTT
CDR3aa: CASSLVAGNTEAFF

d_gene: NA
abundance: few
v_gene: TRBV7-2
j_gene: TRBJ1-5
CDR3nt: TGTGCCAGCAGCTTAAAGGGCAGGGCTCAGCCCCAGCATTTT
CDR3aa: CASSLKGRAQPQHF

d_gene: TRBD2
abundance: NA
v_gene: TRBV28
j_gene: TRBJ2-1
CDR3nt: TGTGCCAGCAAAGGGAATCAAGCGGGAGTCAATGAGCAGTTCTTC
CDR3aa: CASKGNQAGVNEQFF

d_gene: NA
abundance: NA
v_gene: TRBV6-1
j_gene: TRBJ1-5
CDR3nt: TGTGCCAGCAGTGATACACGGGGTCAGCCCCAGCATTTT
CDR3aa: CASSDTRGQPQHF

d_gene: NA
abundance: NA
v_gene: TRBV7-6
j_gene: TRBJ1-1
CDR3nt: TGTGCCAGCAGCCCAAGGACAATCACTGAAGCTTTCTTT
CDR3aa: CASSPRTITEAFF

d_gene: NA
abundance: NA
v_gene: TRBV27
j_gene: TRBJ1-2
CDR3nt: TGTGCCAGCATGAAAGGAGCTAACTATGGCTACACCTTC
CDR3aa: CASMKGANYGYTF

d_gene: NA
abundance: NA
v_gene: TRBV4-1
j_gene: TRBJ1-1
CDR3nt: TGCGCCAGCAGCCACCGAGACAGGCAGAACACTGAAGCTTTCTTT
CDR3aa: CASSHRDRQNTEAFF

d_gene: NA
abundance: NA
v_gene: TRBV4-2
j_gene: TRBJ2-7
CDR3nt: TGTGCCAGCAGCCAAGGGGCAGCCCTTAACTCCTACGAGCAGTACTTC
CDR3aa: CASSQGAALNSYEQYF

d_gene: TRBD2
abundance: NA
v_gene: TRBV10-3
j_gene: TRBJ2-5
CDR3nt: TGTGCCATCAGTGAGCGAGCGGGGGGATATGAGACCCAGTACTTC
CDR3aa: CAISERAGGYETQYF

d_gene: TRBD1
abundance: NA
v_gene: TRBV7-9
j_gene: TRBJ1-2
CDR3nt: TGTGCCTCGGACAGGGGGCAGGGTGGCTACACCTTC
CDR3aa: CASDRGQGGYTF

d_gene: TRBD2
abundance: NA
v_gene: TRBV3-1/TRBV3-2
j_gene: TRBJ2-5
CDR3nt: TGTGCCAGCAGCCAAGTGGGACTAGTTGGGGGGGAGACCCAGTACTTC
CDR3aa: CASSQVGLVGGETQYF

d_gene: TRBD1
abundance: NA
v_gene: TRBV6-2/TRBV6-3
j_gene: TRBJ1-2
CDR3nt: TGTGCCAGCAGTTACTCGTACAGGGGGCGTTATGGCTACACCTTC
CDR3aa: CASSYSYRGRYGYTF

d_gene: TRBD1
abundance: many
v_gene: TRBV10-3
j_gene: TRBJ1-1
CDR3nt: TGTGCCATCAGTGCTTTGCAGGGGGAGGTCACTGAAGCTTTCTTT
CDR3aa: CAISALQGEVTEAFF

d_gene: NA
abundance: NA
v_gene: TRBV7-3
j_gene: TRBJ2-1
CDR3nt: TGTGCCAGCAGCTTATCCAAGGCGGCCGGGTACAATGAGCAGTTCTTC
CDR3aa: CASSLSKAAGYNEQFF

d_gene: TRBD1
abundance: NA
v_gene: TRBV7-2
j_gene: TRBJ2-3
CDR3nt: TGTGCCAGCAGCTGGGGGACAGGGGGGACAGATACGCAGTATTTT
CDR3aa: CASSWGTGGTDTQYF

d_gene: NA
abundance: NA
v_gene: TRBV2
j_gene: TRBJ1-4
CDR3nt: TGTGCCAGCATCCAGCAGGCTAATGAAAAACTGTTTTTT
CDR3aa: CASIQQANEKLFF